These 24 T cell receptor beta chains share one sample of origin, sequenced in a study of cytomegalovirus exposure and HLA in healthy donors. Here immunoSEQ multiplex PCR was the method, and the copy in TCRdb shows in-frame clones only, minus some. Of about 280,000 clones listed, 88% are singletons. Sequences were obtained from PBMCs. These receptors came from a woman aged 18-35 years in good health and CMV-seronegative.

This clone was seen more than once but under ten times. This rearrangement joins TRBV18 to TRBJ1-2, with 10 bases fitting TRBD1. Germline trimming cut 3 bases from V and 8 bases from J; bases unmatched to any gene: 6. The germline V gene encodes CDR1 KGHSH and CDR2 LQKENI. This CDR3 is built from 14 residues. The DNA for the CDR3 is TGTGCCAGCTCACCCCAGACAGGGGGCGTCGGCTACACCTTC. As protein: CASSPQTGGVGYTF.

This chain connects TRBV7-2 to TRBJ2-7, with 14 bases lining up with TRBD2. The CDR3 runs to 16 residues. V was pared by 5 bases and J by 9 bases, with 12 bases of the junction left unmatched. The germline gives CDR1 SGHTA, CDR2 FQGNSA. CDR3 nucleotides: TGTGCCAGCAGCAAGCTGGGACTAGCGGGAGCGGTGGGGCAGTACTTC. This gives the protein CASSKLGLAGAVGQYF.

This clone has a handful of counts. CDR3: CASSNRATNEKLFF. Written as DNA, the CDR3 is TGTGCCAGCAGTAACAGGGCAACTAATGAAAAACTGTTTTTT. The genes are TRBV6-1 and TRBJ1-4; tentatively, D is TRBD1 (6 bases). Trimming stripped 5 bases from V and 0 bases from J, with 7 bases between. The CDR3 consists of 14 residues. From germline, CDR1 is MNHNS and CDR2 SASEGT.

The chain uses TRBV30 and TRBJ1-2; 7 bases are shared with TRBD1. This CDR3 has 13 amino acids. Trimming removed 2 bases from V and 5 bases from J; junction bases left unmatched: 5. Germline lookup yields CDR1 GTSNPN and CDR2 SVGIG (reference sequence). CDR3 in DNA: TGTGCCTGGAGTAATTCAGGGGGGTATGGCTACACCTTC. Translating gives CAWSNSGGYGYTF.

The J gene is TRBJ2-7, the V gene TRBV19, with TRBD1 matching 7 bases. Per the germline V gene, CDR1 is LNHDA and CDR2 is SQIVND (reference sequence). This CDR3 is built from 14 residues. After removal of 5 bases from V and 1 base from J, the junction contained 5 bases not matched to a gene. The CDR3 DNA is TGTGCCAGTAGTCCCGCGACAGGGTCCTACGAGCAGTACTTC. As protein: CASSPATGSYEQYF.

The rearrangement links TRBV14 to TRBJ2-1; TRBD2 matches at 9 bases. Germline assignment: CDR1 SGHDN and CDR2 FVKESK. The CDR3 length is 19 residues. Trimming at V came to 4 bases and at J to 0 bases, leaving 13 bases not matched to a gene. CDR3 coding DNA: TGTGCCAGCAGCCCACCGGGACTAGCAACTTATAGCTCCTACAATGAGCAGTTCTTC. This translates into CASSPPGLATYSSYNEQFF.

The genes are TRBV18 and TRBJ2-7; weak D call: TRBD1 (7 bases). This CDR3 comprises 15 residues. Looked up from germline, CDR1 is KGHSH and CDR2 is LQKENI. V was shortened by 2 bases and J by 2 bases, with 13 bases between the two germline ends. CDR3 coding DNA: TGTGCCAGCTCACCAGGGCAGGGGGGTACCTACGAGCAGTACTTC. Translated: CASSPGQGGTYEQYF. Variable domain in full (rest from reference TRBV18 and TRBJ2-7): NAGVMQNPRHLVRRRGQEARLRCSPMKGHSHVYWYRQLPEEGLKFMVYLQKENIIDESGMPKERFSAEFPKEGPSILRIQQVVRGDSAAYFCASSPGQGGTYEQYFGPGTRLTVT.

The rearrangement joins TRBV4-2 to TRBJ2-2, with TRBD2 matching over 10 bases. Germline assignment: CDR1 LGHNA and CDR2 YNFKEQ. The CDR3 runs 16 residues. V dropped 2 bases and J dropped 6; count of bases not matched to a gene: 6. CDR3: CASSQPGGLAAGELFF. CDR3 nucleotides: TGTGCCAGCAGCCAACCCGGTGGACTAGCGGCCGGGGAGCTGTTTTTT.

This chain links TRBV27 with TRBJ1-1; the D is unclear. The CDR3 totals 15 residues. Trimming shortened V by 5 bases and J by 6 bases, and 19 bases separated the two germline ends. CDR1 and CDR2 from the germline V gene are MNHEY and SMNVEV (reference sequence). CDR3 region: CASSRDGVLRPEAFF. The CDR3 nucleotides are TGTGCCAGCAGTCGCGACGGGGTCCTGAGGCCTGAAGCTTTCTTT.

V gene TRBV2 combines with J gene TRBJ1-1; no reliable D call. The CDR3 length is 14 residues. The V gene lost 8 bases and the J gene lost 3 bases, with 16 bases spanning the gap. Germline V lookup: CDR1 SNHLY, CDR2 FYNNEI. The CDR3 region is CASWSTKPDTEAFF. In DNA form, the CDR3 reads TGTGCCAGCTGGAGCACAAAGCCCGACACTGAAGCTTTCTTT.

The chain has TRBV27 and TRBJ2-7, with TRBD1 identical over 10 bases. The ends lost 9 bases at V and 3 bases at J; junction bases unmatched: 2. The CDR3 sequence is 12 residues long. From germline, CDR1 is MNHEY and CDR2 SMNVEV (reference sequence). This CDR3 reads CARRDRGYEQYF. The CDR3 DNA is TGTGCCAGAAGGGACAGGGGCTACGAGCAGTACTTC.

Here the CDR3 reads CASSQSDRASGRVEKLFF. For the CDR3, the DNA is TGTGCCAGCAGTCAATCGGACAGAGCGTCCGGACGCGTTGAAAAACTGTTTTTT. J is TRBJ1-4 and V is TRBV27; maybe TRBD1 (6 bases). The CDR3 contains 18 residues. The germline CDR1 and CDR2 sequences are MNHEY and SMNVEV (reference sequence). The germline V and J ends were trimmed by 5 bases and 7 bases, with 26 bases remaining between them. The full variable domain, rest sourced from reference TRBV27 and TRBJ1-4, is EAQVTQNPRYLITVTGKKLTVTCSQNMNHEYMSWYRQDPGLGLRQIYYSMNVEVTDKGDVPEGYKVSRKEKRNFPLILESPSPNQTSLYFCASSQSDRASGRVEKLFFGSGTQLSVL.

J is TRBJ1-6 and V is TRBV30, with D perhaps TRBD1 (6 bases). V dropped 0 bases and J dropped 6 bases, with 15 bases sitting between them. Germline V gene sequence: CDR1 GTSNPN, CDR2 SVGIG (reference sequence). This CDR3 is built from 16 residues. The CDR3 here is CAWSVRGGAINSPLHF. CDR3 DNA sequence: TGTGCCTGGAGTGTGCGTGGGGGCGCAATTAATTCACCCCTCCACTTT.

The chain is built from TRBV5-1 and TRBJ1-1; a possible D gene is TRBD1 (6 bases). Trimming took 2 bases from V and 3 from J, leaving 11 bases between them. The germline V gene has CDR1 SGHRS and CDR2 YFSETQ. The CDR3 consists of 14 residues. The CDR3 sequence: CASSLYRVDTEAFF. The CDR3 nucleotides read TGCGCCAGCAGCTTATACAGGGTCGACACTGAAGCTTTCTTT.

The rearrangement links TRBV11-2 to TRBJ2-7; 8 nucleotides line up with TRBD1. This CDR3 has 14 residues. The germline V gene has CDR1 SGHAT and CDR2 FQNNGV. Unmatched junction bases numbered 7, after V lost 5 bases and J lost 4 bases. The CDR3 loop is CASSLSRGRYEQYF. The CDR3 DNA sequence: TGTGCCAGCAGCCTAAGCAGGGGGCGGTACGAGCAGTACTTC. Drawing the rest from reference TRBV11-2 and TRBJ2-7, the complete variable domain is EAGVAQSPRYKIIEKRQSVAFWCNPISGHATLYWYQQILGQGPKLLIQFQNNGVVDDSQLPKDRFSAERLKGVDSTLKIQPAKLEDSAVYLCASSLSRGRYEQYFGPGTRLTVT.

The chain carries TRBV6-1 and TRBJ2-7, with a possible D match to TRBD2 (5 bases). V was shortened by 5 bases and J by 0 bases, with 14 bases between the two germline ends. CDR3 length equals 15 residues. Germline CDR1 is MNHNS and CDR2 is SASEGT. In DNA, the CDR3 is TGTGCCAGCAGTTCGGACTTTCTGAGCTCCTACGAGCAGTACTTC. This gives the protein CASSSDFLSSYEQYF.

This chain joins TRBV5-4 and TRBJ2-2, with 7 bases that match TRBD2. This CDR3 has 19 amino acids. With 6 bases clipped from V and 3 bases from J, the junction kept 20 bases outside the gene matches. CDR1 SGHNT and CDR2 YYREEE come from the germline V gene (reference sequence). CDR3 protein: CASTPLRGGGSRDTGELFF. In DNA form, the CDR3 reads TGTGCCAGCACCCCCCTCCGCGGAGGCGGGAGTAGGGACACCGGGGAGCTGTTTTTT.

In this sample, this clone turned up a few times. The chain has TRBV11-2 and TRBJ2-1; TRBD2 agrees at 11 bases. CDR3 size: 14 residues. CDR1 is SGHAT, CDR2 FQNNGV, per germline. The V and J ends lost 4 bases and 10 bases, in that order; junction bases with no gene match: 6. CDR3 nucleotides: TGTGCCAGCAGCTCGCTAGCGGGAGGTTGGGAGCAGTTCTTC. Encoded protein: CASSSLAGGWEQFF.

This clone showed up just once. The V call is TRBV6-6, the J call TRBJ1-5, with 7 bases fitting TRBD1. Losses at the gene ends were 6 bases for V and 5 bases for J; bases not matched to a gene: 7. The CDR3 extends over 14 amino acids. CDR1 is MNHNY, CDR2 SVGAGI, per germline (reference sequence). The CDR3 nucleotides are TGTGCCAGCAGGCAGACAGGGAGCTATCAGCCCCAGCATTTT. Residues: CASRQTGSYQPQHF.

The chain joins TRBV9 to TRBJ1-5; a possible D gene is TRBD1 (6 bases). The CDR3 runs 14 residues. Trimming stripped 0 bases from V and 4 bases from J, with 8 bases between. Per the germline V gene, CDR1 is SGDLS and CDR2 is YYNGEE. CDR3 loop: CASSVAGVNQPQHF. The CDR3, as DNA: TGTGCCAGCAGCGTAGCAGGGGTGAATCAGCCCCAGCATTTT.

This rearrangement joins TRBV5-4 to TRBJ1-2; D is unresolved. V was cut by 4 bases and J by 2 bases, with 9 bases left in between. CDR1 and CDR2 (germline): SGHNT, YYREEE (reference sequence). This CDR3 contains 13 residues. The CDR3, as DNA: TGTGCCAGCAGCCCCGACACCAACTATGGCTACACCTTC. Translation: CASSPDTNYGYTF.

The V and J genes are TRBV7-3 and TRBJ2-6; 9 nucleotides agree with TRBD1. The CDR3 length is 18 residues. From germline, CDR1 is SGHTA and CDR2 FQGTGA. With 8 bases clipped from V and 0 bases from J, the junction kept 11 bases outside the gene matches. The CDR3 spells CASGQTGGVSSGANVLTF. As DNA, the CDR3 is TGTGCCAGCGGCCAAACAGGGGGCGTAAGCTCTGGGGCCAACGTCCTGACTTTC.

V gene TRBV5-1 combines with J gene TRBJ2-2, with D maybe TRBD2 (6 bases). V was pared by 6 bases and J by 4 bases, with 10 bases between. Germline assignment: CDR1 SGHRS and CDR2 YFSETQ. CDR3 length equals 13 residues. Here the CDR3 DNA reads TGCGCCAGCAAGACCGGGGGCACCGGGGAGCTGTTTTTT. It specifies CASKTGGTGELFF.

V is TRBV25-1 and J is TRBJ2-1; TRBD1 matches 7 bases. Germline CDR1 MGHDK, CDR2 SYGVNS. V shed 4 bases and J 9 bases; nucleotides not matched to a gene: 21. The CDR3 consists of 18 residues. CDR3 in amino acids: CASSGGTRTGYQHGEQFF. The CDR3 DNA reads TGTGCCAGCAGTGGGGGGACCCGGACAGGTTACCAACATGGTGAGCAGTTCTTC.